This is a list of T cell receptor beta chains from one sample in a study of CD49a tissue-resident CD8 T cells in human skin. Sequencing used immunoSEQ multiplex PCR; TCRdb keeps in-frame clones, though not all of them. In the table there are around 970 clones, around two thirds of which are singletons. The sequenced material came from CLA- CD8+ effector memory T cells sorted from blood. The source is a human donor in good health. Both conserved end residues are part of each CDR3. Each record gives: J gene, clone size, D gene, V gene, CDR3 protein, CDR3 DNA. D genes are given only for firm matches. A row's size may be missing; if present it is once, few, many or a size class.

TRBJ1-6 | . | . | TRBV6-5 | CASRYHMENSPLHF | TGTGCCAGCAGGTATCACATGGAGAATTCACCCCTCCACTTT
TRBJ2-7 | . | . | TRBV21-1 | CASSPRLGQGSAYEQYF | TGTGCCAGCAGCCCACGTCTTGGACAGGGGTCAGCCTACGAGCAGTACTTC
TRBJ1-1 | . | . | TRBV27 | CASSSDLGARDTEAFF | TGTGCCAGCAGTTCTGACCTTGGCGCTAGAGACACTGAAGCTTTCTTT
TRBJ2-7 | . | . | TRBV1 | CTSSQDGGRMSYEQYF | TGCACCAGCAGCCAAGATGGAGGGAGAATGTCCTACGAGCAGTACTTC
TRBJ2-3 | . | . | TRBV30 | CAWSATIITGRDTQYF | TGTGCCTGGAGTGCGACAATAATAACAGGGAGAGATACGCAGTATTTT
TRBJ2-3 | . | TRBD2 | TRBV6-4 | CASSDSSGGTDTQYF | TGTGCCAGCAGTGACTCTAGCGGGGGCACAGATACGCAGTATTTT
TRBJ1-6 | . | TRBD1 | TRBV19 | CASSRGTGVSPLHF | TGTGCCAGTAGTCGAGGGACAGGGGTCTCACCCCTCCACTTT
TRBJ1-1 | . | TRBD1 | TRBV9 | CASSETGLNTEAFF | TGTGCCAGCAGCGAGACAGGGCTGAACACTGAAGCTTTCTTT
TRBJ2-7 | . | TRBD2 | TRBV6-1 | CASSELGEGPYEQYF | TGTGCCAGCAGTGAACTTGGGGAGGGGCCCTACGAGCAGTACTTC
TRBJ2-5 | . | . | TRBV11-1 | CASSLEDGGRRETQYF | TGTGCCAGCAGCTTAGAAGATGGGGGCCGGAGAGAGACCCAGTACTTC
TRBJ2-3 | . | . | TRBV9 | CASSVFGGGSDTQYF | TGTGCCAGCAGCGTATTCGGTGGAGGATCGGATACGCAGTATTTT
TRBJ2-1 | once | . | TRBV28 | CASSFPASSYNEQFF | TGTGCCAGCAGTTTCCCAGCGAGCTCCTACAATGAGCAGTTCTTC
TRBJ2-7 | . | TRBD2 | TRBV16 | CASSQGSGAYEQYF | TGTGCCAGCAGCCAGGGTAGCGGGGCCTACGAGCAGTACTTC
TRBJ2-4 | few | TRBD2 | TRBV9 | CASSAGGDYKNIQYF | TGTGCCAGCAGCGCGGGGGGGGATTATAAAAACATTCAGTACTTC
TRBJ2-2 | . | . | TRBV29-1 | CRGLISCLPGELFF | TGCAGAGGACTGATCTCCTGCTTACCCGGGGAGCTGTTTTTT
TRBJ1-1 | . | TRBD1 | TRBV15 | CATSRPGQETQAFF | TGTGCCACCAGCAGACCGGGACAGGAGACACAAGCTTTCTTT
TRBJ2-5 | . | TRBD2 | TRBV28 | CASSLWTSGVAQETQYF | TGTGCCAGCAGTTTATGGACTAGCGGAGTTGCCCAAGAGACCCAGTACTTC
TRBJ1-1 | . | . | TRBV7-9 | CASSLVKGVATEAFF | TGTGCCAGCAGCTTAGTCAAGGGAGTGGCCACTGAAGCTTTCTTT
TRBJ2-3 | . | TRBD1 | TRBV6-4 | CASSARQGDTDTQYF | TGTGCCAGCAGTGCTCGACAGGGAGACACAGATACGCAGTATTTT
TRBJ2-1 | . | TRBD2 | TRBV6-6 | CATLPDSGTLYNEQFF | TGTGCCACACTCCCCGATAGCGGGACCCTTTACAATGAGCAGTTCTTC
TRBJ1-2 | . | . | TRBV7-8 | CASSPIGGRSRYGYTF | TGTGCCAGCAGCCCCATAGGGGGTAGGTCCCGCTATGGCTACACCTTC
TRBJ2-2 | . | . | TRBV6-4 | CASARDTDTGELFF | TGTGCCAGCGCCCGGGACACGGACACCGGGGAGCTGTTTTTT
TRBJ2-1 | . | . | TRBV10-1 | CASSESDGGTRGEQFF | TGCGCCAGCAGTGAGTCCGACGGGGGAACAAGAGGTGAGCAGTTCTTC
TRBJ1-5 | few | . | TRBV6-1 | CASLPNPGTDQPQPF | TGTGCCAGCCTCCCGAACCCCGGGACTGACCAGCCCCAGCCTTTT
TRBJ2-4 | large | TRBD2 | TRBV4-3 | CASSQELAGGPSSKNIQYF | TGCGCCAGCAGCCAAGAACTAGCGGGAGGGCCGTCGTCCAAAAACATTCAGTACTTC
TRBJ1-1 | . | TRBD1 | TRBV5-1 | CASSSPDRGGTEAFF | TGCGCCAGCAGCTCACCTGACAGGGGGGGGACTGAAGCTTTCTTT
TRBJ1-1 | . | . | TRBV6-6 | CASSPPGPEAFF | TGTGCCAGCAGCCCCCCAGGGCCTGAAGCTTTCTTT
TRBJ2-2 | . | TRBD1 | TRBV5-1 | CASTNGQEHRGAVF | TGCGCCAGCACAAATGGACAGGAACACCGGGGAGCTGTTTTT
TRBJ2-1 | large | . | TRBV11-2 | CASSRVEGGYNEQFF | TGTGCCAGCAGCCGAGTCGAGGGCGGCTACAATGAGCAGTTCTTC
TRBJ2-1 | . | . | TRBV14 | CASSPTSGLTNEQFF | TGTGCCAGCAGCCCTACCAGCGGGCTTACGAATGAGCAGTTCTTC
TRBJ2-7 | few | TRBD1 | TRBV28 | CASSKIQGVKDEQYF | TGTGCCAGCAGCAAAATACAGGGGGTCAAGGACGAGCAGTACTTC
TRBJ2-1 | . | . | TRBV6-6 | CASSYSMANEQFF | TGTGCCAGCAGTTACTCGATGGCCAATGAGCAGTTCTTC
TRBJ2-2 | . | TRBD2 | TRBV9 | CASSVGGLAGGGGELFF | TGTGCCAGCAGCGTGGGGGGACTAGCGGGAGGAGGCGGGGAGCTGTTTTTT
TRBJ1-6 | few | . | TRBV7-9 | CASSLWGGGLGSPLHF | TGTGCCAGCAGCTTATGGGGAGGGGGATTAGGTTCACCCCTCCACTTT
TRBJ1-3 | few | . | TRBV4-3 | CASSQDLAYSGNTIYF | TGCGCCAGCAGCCAAGATTTGGCTTACTCTGGAAACACCATATATTTT
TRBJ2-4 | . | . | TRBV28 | CASSLRSGAKNIQYF | TGTGCCAGCAGTTTGCGGTCGGGAGCCAAAAACATTCAGTACTTC
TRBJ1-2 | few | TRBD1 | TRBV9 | CASSASPKLQGAKGYTF | TGTGCCAGCAGCGCGAGTCCAAAATTACAGGGGGCGAAGGGCTACACCTTC
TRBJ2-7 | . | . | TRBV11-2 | CASSLEGTSYEQYF | TGTGCCAGCAGCTTAGAGGGGACAAGCTACGAGCAGTACTTC
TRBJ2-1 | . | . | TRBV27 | CASSLSVAVEQFF | TGTGCCAGCAGTTTATCAGTAGCTGTTGAGCAGTTCTTC
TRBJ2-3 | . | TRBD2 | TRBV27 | CASSDVGGGITDTQYF | TGTGCCAGCAGTGACGTGGGCGGGGGGATCACAGATACGCAGTATTTT
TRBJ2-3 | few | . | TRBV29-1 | CSASSSPERTDTQYF | TGCAGCGCGAGCAGTAGTCCAGAGCGTACAGATACGCAGTATTTT